This TCR beta chain was captured by sequencing in a study of blood T cell repertoires in COVID-19. The overall study: Italy, Spain and the United States were the sources of the convalescent and acute COVID-19 samples. PBMCs, B-cell-depleted T cells, or T cells were the source of the cDNA or gDNA that made up the material.

Authors' processing steps: Reference gene primer amplification in the assay estimated nucleated cell counts. This table comes from immunoSEQ multiplex PCR, and its TCRdb copy is limited to in-frame clones, with some not included. The DNA was the basis for D and trimming; V, J and clone size are from that table. Of roughly 74,000 clones listed, 70% to 90% are singletons. The CDR3 extends over 17 amino acids. Trimming removed 6 bases from V and 7 bases from J, with 28 bases in between. Germline values: CDR1 SGHKS, CDR2 YYEKEE (reference sequence). The source of this sequence is a woman of 80 years or more with active or convalescent COVID-19. The rearrangement uses TRBV5-5 and TRBJ2-5; a possible D gene is TRBD1 (6 bases). The material sequenced was peripheral blood. In DNA, the CDR3 is TGTGCCAGCACCCCTAGGCCCCGCACAGGGACCCCAGGGACCCAGTACTTC. This gives the protein CASTPRPRTGTPGTQYF.